These T cell receptor beta chains were read from a single sample in a study of T cell responses to AZD1222 COVID-19 vaccine. Profiling relied on immunoSEQ multiplex PCR, and the TCRdb table lists in-frame clones only, not all of them. The data show some 150,000 clones, 75% to 85% seen once. This material consisted of peripheral blood, taken 28 days after the second dose of the MenACWY control vaccine. The receptors were sampled from an adult who received the MenACWY meningococcal vaccine as a control. Each CDR3 is given with its conserved first and last residue. The D gene is left open where the match is weak. The listing skips clone size in some rows; elsewhere it reads once, few, many or a size class.

D gene: -
J gene: TRBJ1-1
CDR3 length: 13
clone size: once
V gene: TRBV5-6
CDR3 protein: CASSSTGRPEAFF
CDR3 DNA: TGTGCCAGCAGCTCGACGGGCAGACCTGAAGCTTTCTTT

D gene: -
J gene: TRBJ2-3
CDR3 length: 16
clone size: -
V gene: TRBV9
CDR3 protein: CASSPTGGPSTDTQYF
CDR3 DNA: TGTGCCAGCAGCCCAACCGGAGGGCCTAGCACAGATACGCAGTATTTT

D gene: TRBD1
J gene: TRBJ2-2
CDR3 length: 19
clone size: -
V gene: TRBV5-4
CDR3 protein: CASSLPLLPGQGHTGELFF
CDR3 DNA: TGTGCCAGCAGCTTGCCGTTACTACCGGGACAGGGACACACCGGGGAGCTGTTTTTT

D gene: TRBD1
J gene: TRBJ1-2
CDR3 length: 15
clone size: -
V gene: TRBV9
CDR3 protein: CASSVQQGANYGYTF
CDR3 DNA: TGTGCCAGCAGCGTCCAACAGGGGGCCAACTATGGCTACACCTTC

D gene: -
J gene: TRBJ2-3
CDR3 length: 13
clone size: -
V gene: TRBV5-1
CDR3 protein: CASSLGVSSGQYF
CDR3 DNA: TGCGCCAGCAGCTTGGGGGTCTCCTCGGGGCAGTATTTT

D gene: -
J gene: TRBJ2-2
CDR3 length: 13
clone size: -
V gene: TRBV14
CDR3 protein: CASSPKNTGELFF
CDR3 DNA: TGTGCCAGCAGCCCGAAGAACACCGGGGAGCTGTTTTTT

D gene: TRBD2
J gene: TRBJ2-3
CDR3 length: 15
clone size: -
V gene: TRBV28
CDR3 protein: CATLSVGGRADTQYF
CDR3 DNA: TGTGCCACGCTCTCCGTCGGGGGGAGAGCAGATACGCAGTATTTT

D gene: -
J gene: TRBJ1-3
CDR3 length: 11
clone size: -
V gene: TRBV30
CDR3 protein: CAWSVRNTIYF
CDR3 DNA: TGTGCCTGGAGTGTACGGAACACCATATATTTT

D gene: TRBD1
J gene: TRBJ1-1
CDR3 length: 15
clone size: -
V gene: TRBV9
CDR3 protein: CASSPQTGWGPKAFF
CDR3 DNA: TGTGCCAGCAGCCCCCAGACAGGGTGGGGTCCGAAAGCTTTCTTT

D gene: TRBD1
J gene: TRBJ1-1
CDR3 length: 14
clone size: -
V gene: TRBV19
CDR3 protein: CASSIVDRDTEAFF
CDR3 DNA: TGTGCCAGTAGTATCGTCGACAGGGACACTGAAGCTTTCTTT

D gene: -
J gene: TRBJ2-7
CDR3 length: 14
clone size: -
V gene: TRBV9
CDR3 protein: CASTLTDGRAEQYF
CDR3 DNA: TGTGCCAGCACCTTGACAGACGGGCGTGCCGAGCAGTACTTC

D gene: -
J gene: TRBJ1-4
CDR3 length: 12
clone size: -
V gene: TRBV7-9
CDR3 protein: CASIAAGEKLFF
CDR3 DNA: TGTGCCAGCATCGCAGCGGGTGAAAAACTGTTTTTT

D gene: TRBD2
J gene: TRBJ2-5
CDR3 length: 15
clone size: -
V gene: TRBV10-2
CDR3 protein: CASRKGLAYQETQYF
CDR3 DNA: TGCGCCAGCAGAAAGGGACTAGCGTACCAAGAGACCCAGTACTTC

D gene: -
J gene: TRBJ1-4
CDR3 length: 14
clone size: -
V gene: TRBV7-8
CDR3 protein: CASSLGRVVEKLFF
CDR3 DNA: TGTGCCAGCAGCCTCGGAAGGGTTGTGGAAAAACTGTTTTTT

D gene: -
J gene: TRBJ2-5
CDR3 length: 14
clone size: -
V gene: TRBV3-1/TRBV3-2
CDR3 protein: CASSHLPAGETQYF
CDR3 DNA: TGTGCCAGCAGCCATCTTCCCGCCGGGGAGACCCAGTACTTC

D gene: -
J gene: TRBJ1-6
CDR3 length: 13
clone size: few
V gene: TRBV11-3
CDR3 protein: CASSLDSSSPLHF
CDR3 DNA: TGTGCCAGCAGCCTCGACAGTAGTTCACCCCTCCACTTT

D gene: -
J gene: TRBJ2-2
CDR3 length: 15
clone size: once
V gene: TRBV5-8
CDR3 protein: CASSLPGTNTGELFF
CDR3 DNA: TGTGCCAGCAGCTTGCCCGGAACGAACACCGGGGAGCTGTTTTTT

D gene: -
J gene: TRBJ1-1
CDR3 length: 13
clone size: -
V gene: TRBV6-2/TRBV6-3
CDR3 protein: CASSYVMNTEAFF
CDR3 DNA: TGTGCCAGCAGTTACGTAATGAACACTGAAGCTTTCTTT

D gene: -
J gene: TRBJ1-5
CDR3 length: 14
clone size: -
V gene: TRBV28
CDR3 protein: CASISGGGDQPQHF
CDR3 DNA: TGTGCCAGCATCTCCGGCGGGGGCGATCAGCCCCAGCATTTT

D gene: TRBD1
J gene: TRBJ1-2
CDR3 length: 14
clone size: -
V gene: TRBV6-5
CDR3 protein: CASRWTGDARGYTF
CDR3 DNA: TGTGCCAGCAGATGGACAGGCGACGCACGGGGCTACACCTTC

D gene: -
J gene: TRBJ2-1
CDR3 length: 14
clone size: -
V gene: TRBV6-5
CDR3 protein: CASTPRVSYNEQFF
CDR3 DNA: TGTGCCAGCACCCCTCGGGTCTCCTACAATGAGCAGTTCTTC

D gene: -
J gene: TRBJ1-2
CDR3 length: 15
clone size: -
V gene: TRBV7-2
CDR3 protein: CASSWVSQVNYGYTF
CDR3 DNA: TGTGCCAGCAGCTGGGTGTCCCAGGTGAACTATGGCTACACCTTC